The 22 T cell receptor beta chains in this list originate from one sample, sequenced in a study of blood T cell repertoires in COVID-19. Some clones are missing from TCRdb's copy, which holds only in-frame ones; the method was immunoSEQ multiplex PCR. This table has over 90,000 clones, roughly nine tenths appearing once. Sequenced input: peripheral blood. These receptor sequences come from a woman aged 60-75 years with acute or convalescent COVID-19.

The rearrangement links TRBV12-3 or TRBV12-4 to TRBJ1-2; TRBD1 might be the D (5 bases). The V and J ends lost 6 bases and 8 bases respectively, with 10 bases between them. CDR3 length equals 11 residues. The CDR3 here is CASSRASGYTF. The DNA for the CDR3 is TGTGCCAGCAGCAGGGCGAGCGGCTACACCTTC.

V gene TRBV7-3 combines with J gene TRBJ1-1; D not certain. The germline CDR1 and CDR2 sequences are SGHTA and FQGTGA. The CDR3 length is 13 residues. V shed 4 bases and J shed 0 bases, with 6 bases lying between them. The CDR3 here is CASSSGLNTEAFF. DNA of the CDR3: TGTGCCAGCAGCTCAGGTTTGAACACTGAAGCTTTCTTT.

In this sample, this clone turned up a few times. The rearrangement uses TRBV19 and TRBJ1-5; tentative D call: TRBD1 (6 bases). V was pared by 7 bases and J by 4 bases, with 17 bases between. The CDR3 length is 15 residues. CDR1 and CDR2 from the germline V gene are LNHDA and SQIVND (reference sequence). The CDR3 bases are TGTGCCAGTACCTCTGGACAGTACAGAAATCAGCCCCAGCATTTT. This codes for CASTSGQYRNQPQHF.

The chain is built from TRBV7-6 and TRBJ1-2, with TRBD1 as a possible D gene (5 bases). The CDR3 runs to 13 residues. The V and J ends lost 5 bases and 8 bases respectively, with 15 bases between them. Germline CDR1 reads SGHVS; CDR2 reads FNYEAQ. CDR3 nucleotides: TGTGCCAGCAGCCTTACAGGCCTCAGGGGCTACACCTTC. Its translation: CASSLTGLRGYTF.

The J gene is TRBJ2-7, the V gene TRBV11-2; D is ambiguous. Germline CDR1 is SGHAT and CDR2 is FQNNGV. Deletions cut 1 base from V and 9 bases from J, with 13 bases between. The CDR3 is 13 residues long. The CDR3 DNA reads TGTGCCAGCAGCTTAGGAGAGGCCTTTTCGCAGTACTTC. This codes for CASSLGEAFSQYF.

The CDR3 DNA is TGTGCCTGGAAGAGCGGGAGCGGGTTCAATGAGCAGTTCTTC. Translation gives CAWKSGSGFNEQFF. This chain links TRBV30 with TRBJ2-1, with 8 bases matching TRBD2. Germline V gene data show CDR1 as GTSNPN and CDR2 as SVGIG (reference sequence). With V trimmed by 4 bases and J by 6 bases, 8 bases remained unmatched. This CDR3 contains 14 residues.

The chain links TRBV27 to TRBJ2-7; tentative D call: TRBD2 (5 bases). The CDR3 extends over 16 amino acids. The germline V and J ends were trimmed by 6 bases and 0 bases, with 18 bases remaining between them. The V gene's germline CDR1 is MNHEY and CDR2 SMNVEV (reference sequence). This CDR3 is CASRPRIGGSSYEQYV. In DNA form, the CDR3 reads TGTGCCAGCAGACCACGAATTGGTGGGAGCTCCTACGAGCAGTACGTC.

This chain uses TRBV28 with TRBJ1-6; D is perhaps TRBD1 (5 bases). Germline V gene data show CDR1 as MDHEN and CDR2 as SYDVKM. The V gene lost 5 bases and the J gene lost 2 bases, with 16 bases spanning the gap. The CDR3 consists of 17 residues. The DNA for the CDR3 is TGTGCCAGCAGTGCAGGGTGGGGAGGAACCTATAATTCACCCCTCCACTTT. Amino acid sequence: CASSAGWGGTYNSPLHF.

This chain links TRBV30 with TRBJ1-3; the D is unclear. From germline, CDR1 is GTSNPN and CDR2 SVGIG (reference sequence). CDR3 length equals 13 residues. V shed 5 bases and J shed 0 bases, with 8 bases lying between them. This CDR3 reads CAWGGLSGNTIYF. The CDR3 nucleotides are TGTGCCTGGGGTGGACTCTCTGGAAACACCATATATTTT. The whole variable domain, remainder taken from reference TRBV30 and TRBJ1-3, is SQTIHQWPATLVQPVGSPLSLECTVEGTSNPNLYWYRQAAGRGLQLLFYSVGIGQISSEVPQNLSASRPQDRQFILSSKKLLLSDSGFYLCAWGGLSGNTIYFGEGSWLTVV.

The rearrangement links TRBV7-2 to TRBJ2-5; 10 bases align to TRBD1. Trimming at V came to 7 bases and at J to 1 base, leaving 3 bases not matched to a gene. Germline V gives CDR1 SGHTA, CDR2 FQGNSA. There are 14 residues in the CDR3. The CDR3 DNA reads as TGTGCCAGCAAGACAGGGGGCCCCCAAGAGACCCAGTACTTC. It yields the protein CASKTGGPQETQYF.

The genes are TRBV6-5 and TRBJ1-2; TRBD1 matches at 11 bases. The CDR3 is 14 residues long. Germline CDR1 reads MNHEY; CDR2 reads SVGAGI. The V gene end was trimmed by 6 bases and the J gene end by 7 bases; junction bases not matched to a gene: 7. The CDR3 sequence: CASRGQGASGGYTF. The DNA for the CDR3 is TGTGCCAGCAGAGGACAGGGGGCAAGTGGTGGCTACACCTTC.

This chain uses TRBV5-5 with TRBJ1-1; 7 nucleotides line up with TRBD1. Germline trimming cut 1 base from V and 3 bases from J; bases unmatched to any gene: 0. CDR1 is SGHKS, CDR2 YYEKEE, per germline (reference sequence). This CDR3 region has 13 residues. CDR3 region: CASSLQGDTEAFF. The CDR3 bases are TGTGCCAGCAGCTTGCAGGGGGACACTGAAGCTTTCTTT. Together with reference TRBV5-5 and TRBJ1-1, the CDR3 gives the full variable domain: DAGVTQSPTHLIKTRGQQVTLRCSPISGHKSVSWYQQVLGQGPQFIFQYYEKEERGRGNFPDRFSARQFPNYSSELNVNALLLGDSALYLCASSLQGDTEAFFGQGTRLTVV.

The rearrangement uses TRBV19 and TRBJ1-5; D remains unclear. The germline V and J ends were trimmed by 4 bases and 2 bases, with 12 bases remaining between them. The germline gives CDR1 LNHDA, CDR2 SQIVND (reference sequence). The CDR3 has 15 amino acids. CDR3 residues: CASSNFGAGNQPQHF. The CDR3 nucleotides are TGTGCCAGTAGTAATTTTGGAGCGGGCAATCAGCCCCAGCATTTT.

This chain uses TRBV27 with TRBJ1-4; tentative D call: TRBD1 (6 bases). The germline V and J ends were trimmed by 0 bases and 6 bases, with 11 bases remaining between them. CDR3 length: 15 amino acids. Germline CDR1 MNHEY, CDR2 SMNVEV (reference sequence). Here the CDR3 reads CASSLSTDSYEKLFF. The CDR3 bases are TGTGCCAGCAGTTTATCCACGGACAGCTATGAAAAACTGTTTTTT.

This clone was counted only a few times. This chain connects TRBV29-1 to TRBJ1-3; 10 positions match TRBD1. J was trimmed by 0 bases and V by 6 bases; bases with no gene match: 2. Per the germline V gene, CDR1 is SQVTM and CDR2 is ANQGSEA. This CDR3 comprises 14 residues. CDR3 residues: CSVGQGTSGNTIYF. The CDR3 nucleotides read TGCAGCGTGGGACAGGGGACCTCTGGAAACACCATATATTTT.

This sequence joins TRBV6-5 and TRBJ2-5; D gene unclear. The V gene's germline CDR1 is MNHEY and CDR2 SVGAGI. The length of the CDR3 is 12 residues. V was trimmed by 6 bases and J by 1 base, leaving 6 bases between them. The CDR3 sequence: CASRLVQETQYF. In nucleotides, the CDR3 is TGTGCCAGCAGACTGGTCCAAGAGACCCAGTACTTC.

The sample holds a few counts of this clone. V and J are TRBV6-5 and TRBJ1-6; D gene uncertain. V was shortened by 5 bases and J by 7 bases, with 12 bases between the two germline ends. CDR1 and CDR2 from the germline V gene are MNHEY and SVGAGI. CDR3 length equals 14 residues. CDR3 in DNA: TGTGCCAGCAGTCTTACGGGGTCGAATTCACCCCTCCACTTT. Protein product: CASSLTGSNSPLHF.

The chain recombines TRBV28 with TRBJ2-3; a weak D match, TRBD1 (5 bases). Between the trimmed V and J ends, which lost 4 bases and 3 bases, there was a span of 11 bases. CDR1 MDHEN and CDR2 SYDVKM come from the germline V gene. This CDR3 is 14 amino acids long. This CDR3 is CASSWGTQTDTQYF. The CDR3 region has the DNA TGTGCCAGCAGTTGGGGCACCCAAACAGATACGCAGTATTTT.

The chain links TRBV5-4 to TRBJ1-2, with D perhaps TRBD1 (6 bases). The germline V gene encodes CDR1 SGHNT and CDR2 YYREEE (reference sequence). CDR3 length: 14 residues. Trimming took off 2 bases at V and 0 bases at J, with 8 bases between the two ends. The CDR3 sequence: CASSLAGANYGYTF. Here the CDR3 DNA reads TGTGCCAGCAGCTTAGCAGGGGCTAACTATGGCTACACCTTC.

The rearrangement joins TRBV9 to TRBJ2-1, with unresolved D. Germline V gene data show CDR1 as SGDLS and CDR2 as YYNGEE. This CDR3 has 15 amino acids. V lost 0 bases and J 3 bases, leaving 10 bases between the germline ends. DNA of the CDR3: TGTGCCAGCAGCGTAGATGGAGCTCGCTACAATGAGCAGTTCTTC. Translating it yields CASSVDGARYNEQFF.

This chain connects TRBV2 to TRBJ2-1, with D hard to call. Germline CDR1 is SNHLY and CDR2 is FYNNEI. The CDR3 has 15 residues. Trimming stripped 1 base from V and 9 bases from J, with 16 bases between. The CDR3 DNA follows: TGTGCCAGCAGTGAAGGCCTAGTCGCGGTGGGTGAGCAGTTCTTC. Translating it yields CASSEGLVAVGEQFF. Full variable domain (rest looked up from reference TRBV2 and TRBJ2-1): EPEVTQTPSHQVTQMGQEVILRCVPISNHLYFYWYRQILGQKVEFLVSFYNNEISEKSEIFDDQFSVERPDGSNFTLKIRSTKLEDSAMYFCASSEGLVAVGEQFFGPGTRLTVL.

The chain uses TRBV11-2 and TRBJ2-5, with a weak D call TRBD2 (7 bases). Germline V gene sequence: CDR1 SGHAT, CDR2 FQNNGV. Trimming shortened V by 2 bases and J by 4 bases, and 14 bases separated the two germline ends. The CDR3 is 15 residues long. CDR3 loop: CASSLLGGEGETQYF. The CDR3 nucleotides are TGTGCCAGCAGCTTATTAGGGGGGGAGGGAGAGACCCAGTACTTC.